The rows below give T cell receptor beta chains drawn from one sample of a study of graft-versus-host responses after intestinal transplantation. Produced via immunoSEQ multiplex PCR; TCRdb's table is partial and in-frame only. The repertoire holds about 57,000 clones, around nine tenths seen once, with roughly 1.7% in the top ten. The input for sequencing was PBMCs, taken 26 days after transplant. All receptors derive from a human patient who received an intestinal transplant, so some T cells may come from the graft donor. Both conserved end residues are part of each CDR3. A D gene is named only where the DNA matches it firmly. Only part of the rows carry a size: once, few, many, or a class if the clone is expanded.

>TRBD1|TRBV28|TRBJ2-7|.
CASSHRGANEQYF
TGTGCCAGCAGCCACAGGGGGGCAAACGAGCAGTACTTC
>.|TRBV6-5|TRBJ2-1|.
CASSGLGSYNEQFF
TGTGCCAGCAGCGGACTGGGTTCCTACAATGAGCAGTTCTTC
>TRBD1|TRBV18|TRBJ2-7|.
CASSPGTVSIYEQYF
TGTGCCAGCTCACCTGGGACAGTTTCCATTTACGAGCAGTACTTC
>TRBD1|TRBV6-5|TRBJ1-4|medium-sized
CASSYVQGYEKLFF
TGTGCCAGCAGTTATGTACAGGGGTATGAAAAACTGTTTTTT
>TRBD1|TRBV27|TRBJ2-7|.
CASSPGTGESYEQYF
TGTGCCAGCAGTCCAGGGACAGGGGAATCCTACGAGCAGTACTTC
>.|TRBV29-1|TRBJ2-7|once
CSVEIVEKVYF
TGCAGCGTTGAAATAGTCGAAAAAGTGTACTTC
>.|TRBV6-6|TRBJ2-7|.
CASSRAVPDEQYF
TGTGCCAGCAGCAGGGCAGTTCCTGACGAGCAGTACTTC
>.|TRBV7-2|TRBJ2-3|.
CASSLSSLPTRTIQTQYF
TGTGCCAGCAGCTTAAGTTCACTTCCGACCCGGACTATACAAACGCAGTATTTT
>TRBD2|TRBV15|TRBJ2-5|.
CATSLSREAEETQYF
TGTGCCACCAGCTTATCACGGGAGGCGGAAGAGACCCAGTACTTC
>TRBD1|TRBV9|TRBJ2-2|.
CASSTRQGSLGELFF
TGTGCCAGCAGCACACGACAGGGGTCCTTAGGGGAGCTGTTTTTT
>TRBD2|TRBV15|TRBJ2-3|once
CATSRGGGGPVATDTQYF
TGTGCCACCAGCCGTGGGGGCGGGGGGCCAGTGGCCACAGATACGCAGTATTTT
>TRBD1|TRBV7-9|TRBJ1-1|.
CASSRDRGSDTEAFF
TGTGCCAGCAGCAGGGACAGGGGGAGTGATACTGAAGCTTTCTTT
>TRBD2|TRBV4-2|TRBJ2-7|.
CASSQEQREWDEQYF
TGTGCCAGCAGCCAAGAACAGCGGGAGTGGGACGAGCAGTACTTC
>.|TRBV9|TRBJ2-1|.
CASSSRPGDEQFF
TGTGCCAGCAGCTCCCGGCCAGGCGATGAGCAGTTCTTC
>.|TRBV6-5|TRBJ1-5|once
CASKRNQPQHF
TGTGCCAGCAAGAGGAATCAGCCCCAGCATTTT
>TRBD1|TRBV5-3|TRBJ1-6|.
CARSVGQGPLDSPLHF
TGTGCCAGAAGCGTCGGACAGGGACCCCTTGATTCACCCCTCCACTTT
>TRBD2|TRBV7-9|TRBJ2-1|.
CASSYSGGAINEQFF
TGTGCCAGCAGCTATAGCGGGGGGGCGATCAATGAGCAGTTCTTC
>.|TRBV14|TRBJ2-5|.
CASSQDQYQETQYF
TGTGCCAGCAGCCAAGATCAGTACCAAGAGACCCAGTACTTC
>.|TRBV28|TRBJ2-7|.
CASSPFVELYYEQYF
TGTGCCAGCAGCCCCTTTGTAGAACTCTACTACGAGCAGTACTTC
>.|TRBV27|TRBJ1-3|.
CASSLSTSSGNTIYF
TGTGCCAGCAGTTTAAGTACGAGCTCTGGAAACACCATATATTTT
>TRBD2|TRBV5-6|TRBJ2-7|.
CASSLTGGPYEQYF
TGTGCCAGCAGCTTGACGGGAGGACCCTACGAGCAGTACTTC
>.|TRBV7-2|TRBJ1-6|.
CASSLGQKQNSPLHF
TGTGCCAGCAGCTTAGGACAGAAACAGAATTCACCCCTCCACTTT
>.|TRBV7-6|TRBJ2-3|.
CASSDLSDTQYF
TGTGCCAGCAGCGACTTATCAGATACGCAGTATTTT
>.|TRBV6-5|TRBJ1-5|.
CASSQGSNQPQHF
TGTGCCAGCAGTCAGGGTAGCAATCAGCCCCAGCATTTT
>.|TRBV19|TRBJ2-7|.
CASSIGADLRNEQYF
TGTGCCAGTAGTATTGGGGCGGACCTTCGGAACGAGCAGTACTTC
>TRBD1|TRBV4-1|TRBJ1-5|.
CASSSTPGQGGQPQHF
TGCGCCAGCAGCTCTACCCCGGGACAGGGTGGTCAGCCCCAGCATTTT
>.|TRBV5-1|TRBJ1-6|few
CASRTGGRGSPLHF
TGCGCCAGCAGGACTGGGGGCAGGGGCTCACCCCTCCACTTT
>TRBD1|TRBV2|TRBJ1-5|.
CASRGQGATNQPQHF
TGTGCCAGCAGAGGACAGGGGGCTACAAATCAGCCCCAGCATTTT
>.|TRBV7-9|TRBJ2-5|.
CASSLDFGVTQETQYF
TGTGCCAGCAGCTTAGATTTCGGGGTAACACAAGAGACCCAGTACTTC
>.|TRBV6-1|TRBJ1-1|.
CASSEVLGAMEAFF
TGTGCCAGCAGTGAAGTTTTGGGGGCAATGGAAGCTTTCTTT
>.|TRBV14|TRBJ2-1|.
CASSKQVPSYNEQFF
TGTGCCAGCAGTAAGCAGGTACCAAGCTACAATGAGCAGTTCTTC
>.|TRBV6-6|TRBJ1-4|.
CASSYYPPRGSEKLFF
TGTGCCAGCAGTTATTACCCCCCGAGGGGGAGTGAAAAACTGTTTTTT
>.|TRBV4-1|TRBJ2-1|once
CASSHPGGGGYNEQFF
TGCGCCAGCAGCCACCCCGGAGGGGGGGGGTACAATGAGCAGTTCTTC
>.|TRBV15|TRBJ2-5|.
CATSRGLGGETQYF
TGTGCCACCAGCAGAGGACTCGGAGGAGAGACCCAGTACTTC
>TRBD1|TRBV30|TRBJ1-1|.
CAWSGTGNTEAFF
TGTGCCTGGAGTGGGACAGGGAACACTGAAGCTTTCTTT
>TRBD2|TRBV11-3|TRBJ2-1|.
CASSLVSGGAHNEQFF
TGTGCCAGCAGCTTAGTTAGCGGGGGGGCCCACAATGAGCAGTTCTTC
>.|TRBV4-3|TRBJ2-1|.
CASGWGGGATNNEQFF
TGCGCCAGCGGTTGGGGTGGGGGCGCGACGAACAATGAGCAGTTCTTC
>.|TRBV11-2|TRBJ2-7|once
CASSLYSSGLSSYEQYF
TGTGCCAGCAGCTTATACTCCTCAGGGTTATCCTCCTACGAGCAGTACTTC
>TRBD2|TRBV15|TRBJ2-5|.
CATSRDPGTSGNPQETQYF
TGTGCCACCAGCAGAGATCCCGGGACTAGCGGCAATCCACAAGAGACCCAGTACTTC
>TRBD1|TRBV7-9|TRBJ1-3|.
CASSRGGTSGGNTIYF
TGTGCCAGCAGCCGAGGGGGCACTTCGGGAGGAAACACCATATATTTT
>.|TRBV6-6|TRBJ1-2|.
CASSFSAGDYGYTF
TGTGCCAGCAGCTTCTCGGCAGGGGACTATGGCTACACCTTC
>TRBD2|TRBV7-6|TRBJ2-3|.
CASSLGSGGTTDTQYF
TGTGCCAGCAGCTTAGGAAGCGGGGGGACCACAGATACGCAGTATTTT
>.|TRBV28|TRBJ2-1|.
CASLQGVPYNEQFF
TGTGCCAGTCTACAGGGAGTCCCCTACAATGAGCAGTTCTTC
>.|TRBV5-6|TRBJ1-6|.
CASSGTGFWSPLHF
TGTGCCAGCAGCGGAACAGGGTTTTGGTCACCCCTCCACTTT
>.|TRBV9|TRBJ2-1|.
CASSVGQINEQFF
TGTGCCAGCAGCGTTGGGCAGATCAATGAGCAGTTCTTC
>TRBD1|TRBV29-1|TRBJ2-7|.
CSVETGGPYEQYF
TGCAGCGTTGAGACAGGGGGACCCTACGAGCAGTACTTC
>.|TRBV6-6|TRBJ1-5|.
CASSLDSNSNQPQHF
TGTGCCAGCAGCCTTGACAGCAATAGCAATCAGCCCCAGCATTTT
>TRBD2|TRBV6-5|TRBJ2-5|.
CASGLAGDHQETQYF
TGTGCCAGCGGGCTAGCGGGGGACCACCAAGAGACCCAGTACTTC
>TRBD2|TRBV5-4|TRBJ2-1|.
CASREGKNYNEQFF
TGTGCCAGCCGGGAGGGTAAGAACTACAATGAGCAGTTCTTC
>.|TRBV5-4|TRBJ2-5|few
CASSPPGVQETQYF
TGTGCCAGCAGCCCGCCGGGGGTCCAAGAGACCCAGTACTTC
>.|TRBV7-2|TRBJ1-6|.
CASSLERNSPLHF
TGTGCCAGCAGCTTGGAGCGTAATTCACCCCTCCACTTT
>TRBD1|TRBV25-1|TRBJ1-2|.
CASSEYDPTGGGYTF
TGTGCCAGCAGTGAATACGACCCGACAGGGGGAGGCTACACCTTC
>.|TRBV2|TRBJ1-5|.
CASSIGNQPQHF
TGTGCCAGCAGTATCGGCAATCAGCCCCAGCATTTT